The 10 T cell receptor beta chains presented below share a single source sample, sequenced in a study of T cells after posttransplantation cyclophosphamide (dated by TCRdb to 2016 to 2017). The library was prepared using the immunoSEQ multiplex PCR assay. TCRdb's version of the immuneACCESS table is confined to in-frame rearrangements and falls short of the full clone set. An unresolved V gene accounts for under half of the shortfall where checked; the remainder is of unknown origin. The sample yields some 66,000 clones; 93% were counted once. The ten largest clones represent nearly 3% of the sample. Sequences were obtained from PBMCs. The receptors shown here come from a woman aged 30 to 39 in good health and a related stem cell transplant donor.

The chain links TRBV4-1 to TRBJ2-1, with a tentative D call TRBD2 (6 bases). With 4 bases removed from V and 0 bases from J, the gap between germline ends came to 19 bases. CDR3 length equals 18 residues. CDR1 MGHRA and CDR2 YSYEKL come from the germline V gene. The CDR3 is CASSPLPVGGDSYNEQFF. In nucleotides, the CDR3 is TGCGCCAGCAGCCCCCTACCTGTCGGGGGAGACTCCTACAATGAGCAGTTCTTC.

The rearrangement joins TRBV18 to TRBJ1-1; a possible D gene is TRBD1 (6 bases). Germline V gene lookup returns CDR1 KGHSH and CDR2 LQKENI. Trimming removed 5 bases at V and 1 base at J, with 11 bases between. The CDR3 totals 14 residues. The CDR3: CASSFGQPNTEAFF. CDR3 in DNA: TGTGCCAGCTCATTCGGACAGCCGAACACTGAAGCTTTCTTT.

The chain carries TRBV7-2 and TRBJ2-1, with 8 bases aligning to TRBD2. The ends lost 5 bases at V and 8 bases at J; junction bases unmatched: 14. The V gene's germline CDR1 is SGHTA and CDR2 FQGNSA. The CDR3 is 16 residues long. The CDR3 loop reads CASSLRPAGGVYEQFF. DNA of the CDR3: TGTGCCAGCAGCCTAAGGCCCGCGGGGGGCGTCTATGAGCAGTTCTTC.

This clone was detected only once. The V gene is TRBV2, the J gene TRBJ2-7, with 8 positions matching TRBD2. CDR1 and CDR2 from the germline V gene are SNHLY and FYNNEI. The CDR3 extends over 15 amino acids. V lost 10 bases and J lost 0; bases outside the gene matches: 11. The CDR3 DNA reads TGTGCCAACTCTGCGGGGGGACTCAGCTCCTACGAGCAGTACTTC. Translation: CANSAGGLSSYEQYF.

The chain employs TRBV5-8 and TRBJ2-3; 9 bases agree with TRBD2. The V segment lost 4 bases and the J segment 3 bases; nucleotides outside the gene matches: 12. The CDR3 has 17 residues. Germline CDR1 reads SGHTS; CDR2 reads YDEGEE. This CDR3 is CASSHGLAGLLTDTQYF. The CDR3 DNA is TGTGCCAGCAGCCATGGTCTAGCGGGGTTACTAACAGATACGCAGTATTTT.

This chain uses TRBV19 with TRBJ2-7; either TRBD1 or TRBD2 may fit D (5 bases each). This CDR3 region has 16 residues. Germline V gives CDR1 LNHDA, CDR2 SQIVND (reference sequence). Trimming took off 1 base at V and 2 bases at J, with 15 bases between the two ends. The CDR3 nucleotides are TGTGCCAGTAGTATAGGGATCGGGGACGGAACCTACGAGCAGTACTTC. This sequence encodes CASSIGIGDGTYEQYF.

The rearrangement joins TRBV2 to TRBJ1-5, with D perhaps TRBD1 (6 bases). The V end lost 6 bases, the J end lost 6 bases, and 15 bases lay between the germline ends. CDR1 is SNHLY and CDR2 is FYNNEI in the germline V gene. The CDR3 is 14 amino acids. In DNA form, the CDR3 reads TGTGCCAGCAGAGGGGGTTCGAGGATTCAGCCCCAGCATTTT. The encoded protein is CASRGGSRIQPQHF.

The chain couples TRBV11-2 to TRBJ2-5; 9 bases fit TRBD1. CDR3 length equals 14 residues. V trimming: 3 bases; J trimming: 3 bases; junction bases outside the gene matches: 2. The germline V gene encodes CDR1 SGHAT and CDR2 FQNNGV. The CDR3 sequence: CASSFGQGKETQYF. CDR3 sequence (DNA): TGTGCCAGCAGCTTCGGACAGGGGAAAGAGACCCAGTACTTC.

The J gene is TRBJ2-1, the V gene TRBV5-6; no clear D. The CDR3 runs 13 residues. V was cut by 1 base and J by 6 bases, with 8 bases left in between. The germline gives CDR1 SGHDT, CDR2 YYEEEE. The CDR3 is CASSLQLGNEQFF. The CDR3 coding sequence is TGTGCCAGCAGCTTGCAGTTAGGCAATGAGCAGTTCTTC. Full variable domain (missing parts from reference TRBV5-6 and TRBJ2-1): DAGVTQSPTHLIKTRGQQVTLRCSPKSGHDTVSWYQQALGQGPQFIFQYYEEEERQRGNFPDRFSGHQFPNYSSELNVNALLLGDSALYLCASSLQLGNEQFFGPGTRLTVL.

The CDR3 DNA is TGCGCCAGCAGCCCCTCCGGGGACACTGAAGCTTTCTTT. Translated: CASSPSGDTEAFF. This rearrangement joins TRBV5-1 to TRBJ1-1, with D unclear. V lost 4 bases and J lost 3, with 10 bases in between. The germline V gene has CDR1 SGHRS and CDR2 YFSETQ. CDR3 length equals 13 residues.